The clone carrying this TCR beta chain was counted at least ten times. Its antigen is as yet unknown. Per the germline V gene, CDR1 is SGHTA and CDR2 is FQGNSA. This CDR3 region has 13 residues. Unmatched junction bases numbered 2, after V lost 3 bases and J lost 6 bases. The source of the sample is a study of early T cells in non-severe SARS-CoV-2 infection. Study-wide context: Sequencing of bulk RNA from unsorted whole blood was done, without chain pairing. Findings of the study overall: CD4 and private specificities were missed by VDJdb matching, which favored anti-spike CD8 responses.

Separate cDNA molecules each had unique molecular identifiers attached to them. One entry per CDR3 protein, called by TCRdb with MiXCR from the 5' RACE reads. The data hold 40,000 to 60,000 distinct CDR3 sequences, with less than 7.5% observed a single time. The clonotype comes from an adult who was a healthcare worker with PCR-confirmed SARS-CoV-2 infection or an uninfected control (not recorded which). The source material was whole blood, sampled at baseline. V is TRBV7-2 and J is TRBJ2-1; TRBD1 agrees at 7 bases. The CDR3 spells CASSLPGGNEQFF. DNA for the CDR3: TGTGCCAGCAGCTTGCCAGGGGGCAATGAGCAGTTCTTC.